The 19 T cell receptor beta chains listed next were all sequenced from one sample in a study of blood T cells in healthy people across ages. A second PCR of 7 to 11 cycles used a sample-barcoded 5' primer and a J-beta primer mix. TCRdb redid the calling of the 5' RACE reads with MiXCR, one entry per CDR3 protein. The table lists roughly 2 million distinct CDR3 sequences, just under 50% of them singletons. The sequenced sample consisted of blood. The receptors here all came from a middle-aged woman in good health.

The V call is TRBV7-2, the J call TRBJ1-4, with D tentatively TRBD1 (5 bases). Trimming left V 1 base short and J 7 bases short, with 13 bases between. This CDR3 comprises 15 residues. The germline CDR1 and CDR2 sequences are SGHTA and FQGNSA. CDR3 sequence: CASSLVNSGVEKLFF. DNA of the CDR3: TGTGCCAGCAGCTTAGTTAATTCGGGGGTTGAAAAACTGTTTTTT.

The CDR3 is CASSLGQGGYQETQYF. The CDR3 nucleotides read TGTGCCAGCAGCTTAGGCCAAGGGGGGTACCAAGAGACCCAGTACTTC. This chain links TRBV7-2 with TRBJ2-5; D possibly uses TRBD1 or TRBD2 (6 bases each). CDR1 SGHTA and CDR2 FQGNSA come from the germline V gene. The CDR3 has 16 amino acids. With 1 base removed from V and 0 bases from J, the gap between germline ends came to 12 bases.

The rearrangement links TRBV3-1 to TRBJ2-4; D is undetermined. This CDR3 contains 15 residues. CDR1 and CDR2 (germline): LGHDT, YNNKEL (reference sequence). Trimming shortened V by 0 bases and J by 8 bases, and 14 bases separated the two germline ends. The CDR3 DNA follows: TGTGCCAGCAGCCAAGATCCAAGGCTGACGGACATTCAGTACTTC. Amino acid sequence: CASSQDPRLTDIQYF.

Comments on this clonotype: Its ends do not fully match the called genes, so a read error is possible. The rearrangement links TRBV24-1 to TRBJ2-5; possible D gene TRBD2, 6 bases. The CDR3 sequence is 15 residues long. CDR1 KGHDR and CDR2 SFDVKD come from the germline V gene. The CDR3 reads CVTSHPGRCQETQYF. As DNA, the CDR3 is TGTGTCACCAGCCACCCGGGGAGGTGCCAAGAGACCCAGTACTTC.

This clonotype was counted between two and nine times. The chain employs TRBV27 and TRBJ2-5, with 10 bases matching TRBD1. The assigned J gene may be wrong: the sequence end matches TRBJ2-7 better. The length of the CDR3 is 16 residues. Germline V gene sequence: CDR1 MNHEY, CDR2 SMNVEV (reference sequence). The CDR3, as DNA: TGTGCCAGCAGTTCGCTGCCGGGACAGGGGAACTACGAGCAGTACTTC. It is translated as CASSSLPGQGNYEQYF.

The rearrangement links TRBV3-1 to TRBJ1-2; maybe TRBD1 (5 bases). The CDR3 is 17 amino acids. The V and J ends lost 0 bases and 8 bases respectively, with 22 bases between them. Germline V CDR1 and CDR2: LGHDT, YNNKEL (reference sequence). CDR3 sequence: CASSQDYIAREDYGYTF. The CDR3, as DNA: TGTGCCAGCAGCCAAGATTATATTGCCAGGGAAGATTACGGCTACACCTTC.

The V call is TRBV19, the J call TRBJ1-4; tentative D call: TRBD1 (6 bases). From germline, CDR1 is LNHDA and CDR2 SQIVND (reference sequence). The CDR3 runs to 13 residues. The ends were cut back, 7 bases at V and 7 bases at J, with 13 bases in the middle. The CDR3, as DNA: TGTGCCAGTAACAAAGACAGGCGTGAAAAACTGTTTTTT. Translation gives CASNKDRREKLFF.

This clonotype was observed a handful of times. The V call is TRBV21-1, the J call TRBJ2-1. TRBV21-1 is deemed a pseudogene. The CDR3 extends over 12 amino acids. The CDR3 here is CASSTRDNEQFF. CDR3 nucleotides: TGTGCCAGCAGCACTAGGGACAATGAGCAGTTCTTC.

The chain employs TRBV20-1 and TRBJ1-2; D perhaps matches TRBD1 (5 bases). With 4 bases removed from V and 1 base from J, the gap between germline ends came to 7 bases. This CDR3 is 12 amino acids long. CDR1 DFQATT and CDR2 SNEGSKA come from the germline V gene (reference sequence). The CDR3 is CSATGINYGYTF. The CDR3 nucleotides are TGCAGTGCTACAGGGATTAACTATGGCTACACCTTC.

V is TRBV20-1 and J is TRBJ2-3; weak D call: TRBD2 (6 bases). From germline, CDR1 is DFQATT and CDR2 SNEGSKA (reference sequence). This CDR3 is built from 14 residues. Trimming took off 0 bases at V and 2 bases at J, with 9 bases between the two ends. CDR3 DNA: TGCAGTGCTAGAGAGAGGAGGGCCACAGATACGCAGTATTTT. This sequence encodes CSARERRATDTQYF.

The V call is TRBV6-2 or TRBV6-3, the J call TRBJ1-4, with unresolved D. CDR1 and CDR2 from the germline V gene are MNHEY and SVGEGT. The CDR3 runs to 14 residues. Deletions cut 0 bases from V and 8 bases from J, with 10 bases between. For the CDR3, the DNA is TGTGCCAGCAGTTACTCTGACACGGCAGAAAAACTGTTTTTT. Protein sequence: CASSYSDTAEKLFF.

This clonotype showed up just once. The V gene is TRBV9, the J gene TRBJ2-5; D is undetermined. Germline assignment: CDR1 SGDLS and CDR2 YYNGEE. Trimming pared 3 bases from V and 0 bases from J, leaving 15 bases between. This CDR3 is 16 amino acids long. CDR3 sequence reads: CASSAVGVHDQETQYF. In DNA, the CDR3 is TGTGCCAGCAGCGCAGTTGGGGTCCACGACCAAGAGACCCAGTACTTC.

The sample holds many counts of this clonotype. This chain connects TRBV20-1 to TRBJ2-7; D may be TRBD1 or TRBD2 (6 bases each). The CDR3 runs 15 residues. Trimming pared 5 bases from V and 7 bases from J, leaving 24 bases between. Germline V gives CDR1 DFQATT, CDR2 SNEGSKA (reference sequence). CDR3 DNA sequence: TGCAGTGCTTCGAAGGGACTCTCTTTAGGGGGGGAGCAGTACTTC. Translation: CSASKGLSLGGEQYF.

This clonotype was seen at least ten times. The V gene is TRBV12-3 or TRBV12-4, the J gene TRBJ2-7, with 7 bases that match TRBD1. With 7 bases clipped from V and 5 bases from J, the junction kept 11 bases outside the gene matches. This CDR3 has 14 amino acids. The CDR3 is CASTIQGSLHEQYF. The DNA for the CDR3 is TGTGCCAGCACCATACAGGGGTCTTTACACGAGCAGTACTTC.

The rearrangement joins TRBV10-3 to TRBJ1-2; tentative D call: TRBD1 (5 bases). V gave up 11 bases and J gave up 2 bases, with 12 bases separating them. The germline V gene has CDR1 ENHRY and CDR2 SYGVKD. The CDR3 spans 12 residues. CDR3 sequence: CAERGENYGYTF. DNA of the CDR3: TGTGCCGAGCGGGGGGAAAACTATGGCTACACCTTC.

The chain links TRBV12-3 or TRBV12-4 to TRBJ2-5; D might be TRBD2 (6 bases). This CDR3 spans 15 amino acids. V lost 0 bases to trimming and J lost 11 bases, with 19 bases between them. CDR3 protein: CASSLADPGVHGQYF. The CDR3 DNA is TGTGCCAGCAGTTTAGCGGATCCGGGGGTTCACGGGCAGTACTTC.

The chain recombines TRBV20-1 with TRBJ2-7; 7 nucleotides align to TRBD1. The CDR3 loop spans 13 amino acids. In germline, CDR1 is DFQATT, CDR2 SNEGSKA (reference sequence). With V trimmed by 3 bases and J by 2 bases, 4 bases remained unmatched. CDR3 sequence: CSASDRAAYEQYF. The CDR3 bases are TGCAGTGCTAGCGACAGGGCAGCCTACGAGCAGTACTTC.

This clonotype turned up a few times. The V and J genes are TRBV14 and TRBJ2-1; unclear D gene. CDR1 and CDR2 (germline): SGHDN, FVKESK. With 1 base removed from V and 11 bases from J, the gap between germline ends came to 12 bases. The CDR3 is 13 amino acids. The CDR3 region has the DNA TGTGCCAGCAGCCAAGTATTTCGTGGGAAGCAGTTCTTC. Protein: CASSQVFRGKQFF.

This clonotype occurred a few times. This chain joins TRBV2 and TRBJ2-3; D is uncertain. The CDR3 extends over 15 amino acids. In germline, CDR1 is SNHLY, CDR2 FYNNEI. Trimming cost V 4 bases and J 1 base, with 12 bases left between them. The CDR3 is CASSATSVGTDTQYF. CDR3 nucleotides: TGTGCCAGCAGTGCCACCTCAGTAGGCACAGATACGCAGTATTTT.